The 17 T cell receptor beta chains below come from one sample, sequenced in a study of blood T cell repertoires in COVID-19. Sequencing used immunoSEQ multiplex PCR; TCRdb keeps in-frame clones, though not all of them. The sample yields 200,000 to 250,000 clones, 83% seen once. Source material: peripheral blood. These receptors came from a woman in her 30s with COVID-19, enrolled during active disease.

This clone was picked up many times. The V and J genes are TRBV24-1 and TRBJ2-5; 9 positions agree with TRBD1. The V gene's germline CDR1 is KGHDR and CDR2 SFDVKD. J lost 2 bases, V lost 6 bases, and 3 bases had no gene match. The CDR3 runs to 14 residues. The DNA of the CDR3 is TGTGCCACCAGTCACAGGGGGCTACAAGAGACCCAGTACTTC. Translated, it gives CATSHRGLQETQYF.

The chain employs TRBV5-1 and TRBJ1-2, with 11 positions matching TRBD1. Trimming removed 1 base from V and 4 bases from J; junction bases left unmatched: 21. CDR3 size: 21 residues. Germline V gene sequence: CDR1 SGHRS, CDR2 YFSETQ. The CDR3 sequence: CASSLSESGQGGLYPAYGYTF. In DNA form, the CDR3 reads TGCGCCAGCAGCTTGTCAGAATCGGGACAGGGGGGACTATATCCGGCCTATGGCTACACCTTC.

The chain recombines TRBV27 with TRBJ1-2; D unresolved. CDR1 and CDR2 from the germline V gene are MNHEY and SMNVEV (reference sequence). V was shortened by 4 bases and J by 8 bases, with 11 bases between the two germline ends. CDR3 length equals 12 residues. The CDR3 is CASSSGSRGYTF. The CDR3 region has the DNA TGTGCCAGCAGTTCGGGGTCTCGAGGCTACACCTTC.

The genes are TRBV19 and TRBJ1-2; 8 bases are a match to TRBD1. V shed 8 bases and J 0 bases; nucleotides not matched to a gene: 8. CDR3 length equals 15 residues. Germline V gives CDR1 LNHDA, CDR2 SQIVND (reference sequence). CDR3 sequence reads: CASSKDRASNYGYTF. The CDR3 nucleotides are TGTGCCAGTTCTAAGGACAGGGCTTCTAACTATGGCTACACCTTC.

This chain links TRBV18 with TRBJ2-1; TRBD1 might be the D (6 bases). Germline-derived CDR1 and CDR2 are KGHSH and LQKENI. The CDR3 totals 13 residues. V was clipped by 5 bases and J by 10 bases, with 15 bases between them. CDR3 amino acids: CASSSTTGWEQFF. The CDR3 DNA sequence: TGTGCCAGCTCATCTACAACAGGGTGGGAGCAGTTCTTC.

The rearrangement joins TRBV27 to TRBJ1-6; D is perhaps TRBD1 (6 bases). V lost 7 bases and J lost 0, with 16 bases in between. CDR1 MNHEY and CDR2 SMNVEV come from the germline V gene (reference sequence). The length of the CDR3 is 17 residues. The CDR3: CASTHRMTGSYNSPLHF. The CDR3 DNA is TGTGCCAGCACCCACCGAATGACAGGCTCCTATAATTCACCCCTCCACTTT.

This clone has only one observation. V is TRBV12-3 or TRBV12-4 and J is TRBJ1-2, with no clear D. With 8 bases removed from V and 6 bases from J, the gap between germline ends came to 16 bases. The CDR3 has 13 amino acids. The CDR3: CASGVGSMDGYTF. DNA of the CDR3: TGTGCCAGCGGGGTGGGGAGTATGGATGGCTACACCTTC.

This sequence joins TRBV2 and TRBJ1-3; TRBD1 aligns across 8 bases. Germline trimming cut 6 bases from V and 1 base from J; bases unmatched to any gene: 17. The CDR3 spans 19 residues. The germline CDR1 and CDR2 sequences are SNHLY and FYNNEI. Here the CDR3 DNA reads TGTGCCAGCAGGGGTAGAGACAGGGGCGGTTTTTCTTCTGGAAACACCATATATTTT. It yields the protein CASRGRDRGGFSSGNTIYF.

The genes are TRBV6-5 and TRBJ2-3; 7 nucleotides line up with TRBD2. This CDR3 is 13 amino acids long. The V gene end was trimmed by 2 bases and the J gene end by 10 bases; junction bases not matched to a gene: 6. CDR1 is MNHEY, CDR2 SVGAGI, per germline. Here the CDR3 DNA reads TGTGCCAGCAGTTACCGGGGGACTATCGCGCAGTATTTT. This sequence encodes CASSYRGTIAQYF.

The chain combines TRBV5-1 with TRBJ2-3; 10 bases are a match to TRBD2. This CDR3 region has 15 residues. The germline CDR1 and CDR2 sequences are SGHRS and YFSETQ. V lost 7 bases, J lost 1 base, and 6 bases stayed unmatched. For the CDR3, the DNA is TGCGCCAGCGGTAGCGGGGGGCCGGGCACAGATACGCAGTATTTT. Translation: CASGSGGPGTDTQYF.

This clone was detected once. This chain uses TRBV9 with TRBJ1-1; possible D gene TRBD1, 5 bases. The ends were cut back, 4 bases at V and 0 bases at J, with 16 bases in the middle. Germline loops: CDR1 SGDLS, CDR2 YYNGEE. CDR3 length equals 16 residues. CDR3 DNA: TGTGCCAGCAGCCCTGGAGGGGAGTTCATGAACACTGAAGCTTTCTTT. Its translation: CASSPGGEFMNTEAFF. The full variable domain, completed using reference TRBV9 and TRBJ1-1, is DSGVTQTPKHLITATGQRVTLRCSPRSGDLSVYWYQQSLDQGLQFLIQYYNGEERAKGNILERFSAQQFPDLHSELNLSSLELGDSALYFCASSPGGEFMNTEAFFGQGTRLTVV.

This chain joins TRBV18 and TRBJ2-3, with 12 positions matching TRBD2. Germline values: CDR1 KGHSH, CDR2 LQKENI. The CDR3 contains 16 residues. J lost 8 bases, V lost 0 bases, and 6 bases had no gene match. The CDR3 DNA reads TGTGCCAGCTCACCACCCCTAGCGGGGGGGCCTGGTACGCAGTATTTT. It specifies CASSPPLAGGPGTQYF. The complete variable domain, with remaining parts taken from reference TRBV18 and TRBJ2-3, reads NAGVMQNPRHLVRRRGQEARLRCSPMKGHSHVYWYRQLPEEGLKFMVYLQKENIIDESGMPKERFSAEFPKEGPSILRIQQVVRGDSAAYFCASSPPLAGGPGTQYFGPGTRLTVL.

The CDR3 DNA reads TGTGCCAGCAGCTTGGCAGGGGGCAATGAGCAGTTCTTC. It translates to CASSLAGGNEQFF. The chain recombines TRBV5-4 with TRBJ2-1, with 7 bases lining up with TRBD1. Germline CDR1 and CDR2: SGHNT and YYREEE (reference sequence). The V segment lost 0 bases and the J segment 6 bases; nucleotides outside the gene matches: 0. CDR3 length: 13 residues.

This chain uses TRBV15 with TRBJ1-2; tentative D call: TRBD1 (6 bases). The germline V gene encodes CDR1 LNHNV and CDR2 YYDKDF (reference sequence). The CDR3 loop spans 15 amino acids. The ends were cut back, 5 bases at V and 1 base at J, with 14 bases in the middle. Here the CDR3 reads CATSLGAGGNYGYTF. The CDR3 DNA reads TGTGCCACCAGCTTGGGGGCAGGAGGTAACTATGGCTACACCTTC.

The chain links TRBV6-5 to TRBJ1-3; D remains ambiguous. CDR3 length: 16 amino acids. Trimming pared 0 bases from V and 4 bases from J, leaving 13 bases between. In germline, CDR1 is MNHEY, CDR2 SVGAGI. CDR3 in amino acids: CASSYSEASGGNTIYF. The DNA for the CDR3 is TGTGCCAGCAGTTACTCAGAGGCATCGGGGGGAAACACCATATATTTT.

The V and J genes are TRBV9 and TRBJ2-2; D not resolved. Germline V lookup: CDR1 SGDLS, CDR2 YYNGEE. The germline V and J ends were trimmed by 3 bases and 4 bases, with 13 bases remaining between them. This CDR3 region has 15 residues. The CDR3 loop reads CASSASGGFTGELFF. The DNA for the CDR3 is TGTGCCAGCAGCGCCTCCGGCGGCTTCACCGGGGAGCTGTTTTTT.

V is TRBV19 and J is TRBJ1-5; 7 bases are a match to TRBD1. Germline CDR1 is LNHDA and CDR2 is SQIVND (reference sequence). This CDR3 comprises 18 residues. J was trimmed by 0 bases and V by 2 bases; bases with no gene match: 10. The CDR3 spells CASSITPQGFLSNQPQHF. Here the CDR3 DNA reads TGTGCCAGTAGTATAACACCACAGGGGTTCCTTAGCAATCAGCCCCAGCATTTT. Full variable domain (remainder filled in from reference TRBV19 and TRBJ1-5): DGGITQSPKYLFRKEGQNVTLSCEQNLNHDAMYWYRQDPGQGLRLIYYSQIVNDFQKGDIAEGYSVSREKKESFPLTVTSAQKNPTAFYLCASSITPQGFLSNQPQHFGDGTRLSIL.